The sequence of this T cell receptor beta chain was determined in a study of shared clonotypes between healthy human individuals. The investigators split CD4+ cells into a CD45RA+ naive subset and a CD45RA-negative memory subset. In the study's own analysis: For the immunoSEQ data, sequences were junction-only without quality scores, so filtering differed. The table came from immunoSEQ multiplex PCR; TCRdb's copy has only in-frame clones and leaves some out. The DNA was the basis for D and trimming; V, J and clone size are from that table. The data contain around 990,000 clones, approximately 80% of them singletons. CDR3 length: 14 amino acids. V was shortened by 4 bases and J by 6 bases, with 15 bases between the two germline ends. In germline, CDR1 is LNHDA, CDR2 SQIVND (reference sequence). For this clone: Its antigen is not known.

Study-wide findings and caveats: As a rule, naive subsets had a larger estimated richness than memory subsets.

This clonotype was obtained from a man aged 18 to 30 in good health. Some clones in this sample may be carry-over from other donors' samples. The rearrangement uses TRBV19 and TRBJ1-1; no reliable D call. Sequenced input: memory CD4+ T cells from PBMCs. Subset indicated: CD45RA-negative fraction. The CDR3 DNA follows: TGTGCCAGTAGTAGGGGTCAGCCGGTGGCTGAAGCTTTCTTT. As protein: CASSRGQPVAEAFF.